This T cell receptor beta chain was profiled in a study of identical twins. MiXCR, run by TCRdb on the 5' RACE reads, gives a single entry per CDR3 protein. The sample holds 600,000 to 700,000 distinct CDR3 sequences, 21% seen once. The V and J ends lost 6 bases and 7 bases, in that order; junction bases with no gene match: 7. The CDR3 consists of 14 residues. In germline, CDR1 is DFQATT, CDR2 SNEGSKA (reference sequence). These data were likewise used in another study, on T cells expressing NK-cell markers. That study adds: It was sorted CD3+CD56-NKG2C+, CD3+CD56+NKG2C- and CD3+CD56+NKG2C+ T cells that provided the TCR beta repertoires. Once again these clonotypes came out on top in the CD3+CD56-NKG2C+ fraction of a few donors.

The chain is built from TRBV20-1 and TRBJ1-6, with 9 nucleotides matching TRBD1. The sequence was collected from a young woman in good health. Sequenced: PBMCs. The CDR3 loop reads CSAPGGTGNSPLHF. As DNA, the CDR3 is TGCAGTGCCCCCGGGGGGACAGGGAATTCACCCCTCCACTTT.